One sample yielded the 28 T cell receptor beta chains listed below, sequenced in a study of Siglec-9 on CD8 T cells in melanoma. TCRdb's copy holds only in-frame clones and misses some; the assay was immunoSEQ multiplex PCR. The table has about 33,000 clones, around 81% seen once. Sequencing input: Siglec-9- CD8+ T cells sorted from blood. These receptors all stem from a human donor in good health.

CDR3 coding DNA: TGCGCCAGCAGCTCGGTAGGCACTGAAGCTTTCTTT. The encoded protein is CASSSVGTEAFF. This rearrangement joins TRBV5-1 to TRBJ1-1; unclear D gene. CDR3 length equals 12 residues. Trimming removed 3 bases at V and 4 bases at J, with 7 bases between. Germline CDR1 is SGHRS and CDR2 is YFSETQ. Full variable domain (missing parts from reference TRBV5-1 and TRBJ1-1): KAGVTQTPRYLIKTRGQQVTLSCSPISGHRSVSWYQQTPGQGLQFLFEYFSETQRNKGNFPGRFSGRQFSNSRSEMNVSTLELGDSALYLCASSSVGTEAFFGQGTRLTVV.

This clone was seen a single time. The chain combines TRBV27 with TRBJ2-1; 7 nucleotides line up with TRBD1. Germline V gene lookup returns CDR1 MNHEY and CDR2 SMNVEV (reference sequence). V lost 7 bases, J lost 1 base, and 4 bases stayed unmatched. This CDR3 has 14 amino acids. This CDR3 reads CASKGRGSYNEQFF. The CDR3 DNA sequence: TGTGCCAGCAAGGGCAGGGGGTCCTACAATGAGCAGTTCTTC.

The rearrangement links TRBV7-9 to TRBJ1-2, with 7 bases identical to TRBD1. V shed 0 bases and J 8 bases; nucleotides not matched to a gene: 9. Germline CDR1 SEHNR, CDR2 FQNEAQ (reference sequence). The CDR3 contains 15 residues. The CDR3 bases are TGTGCCAGCAGCTTAGCCGCCACAGGGGATTACGGCTACACCTTC. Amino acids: CASSLAATGDYGYTF.

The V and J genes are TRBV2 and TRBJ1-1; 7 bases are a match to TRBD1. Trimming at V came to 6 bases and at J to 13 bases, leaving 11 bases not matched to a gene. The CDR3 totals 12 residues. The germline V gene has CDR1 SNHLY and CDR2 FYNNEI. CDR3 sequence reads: CASSEDRKSDFF. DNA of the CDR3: TGTGCCAGCAGCGAGGACAGGAAAAGTGATTTCTTT.

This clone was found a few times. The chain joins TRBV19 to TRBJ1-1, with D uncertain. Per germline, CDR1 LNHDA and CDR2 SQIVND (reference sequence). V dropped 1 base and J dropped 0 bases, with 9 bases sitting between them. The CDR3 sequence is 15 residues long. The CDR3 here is CASSIAKVMNTEAFF. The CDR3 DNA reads TGTGCCAGTAGTATAGCGAAAGTTATGAACACTGAAGCTTTCTTT.

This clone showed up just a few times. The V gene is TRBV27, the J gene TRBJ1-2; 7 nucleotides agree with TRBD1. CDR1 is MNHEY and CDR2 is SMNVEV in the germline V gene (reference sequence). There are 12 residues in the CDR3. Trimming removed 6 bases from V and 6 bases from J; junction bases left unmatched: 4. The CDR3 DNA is TGTGCCAGCAGGAACAGGGGAGATGGCTACACCTTC. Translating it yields CASRNRGDGYTF.

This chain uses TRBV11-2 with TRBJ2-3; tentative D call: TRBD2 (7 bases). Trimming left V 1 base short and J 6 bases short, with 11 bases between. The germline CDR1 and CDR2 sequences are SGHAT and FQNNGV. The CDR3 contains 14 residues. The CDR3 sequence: CASSLVGGPDTQYF. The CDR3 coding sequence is TGTGCCAGCAGCTTAGTGGGGGGGCCGGATACGCAGTATTTT.

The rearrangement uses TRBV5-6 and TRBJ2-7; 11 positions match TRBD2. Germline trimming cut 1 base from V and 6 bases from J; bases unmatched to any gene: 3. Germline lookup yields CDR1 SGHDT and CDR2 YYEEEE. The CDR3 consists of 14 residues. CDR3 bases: TGTGCCAGCAGCTTGACTAGCGGGAGCGGCGAGCAGTACTTC. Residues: CASSLTSGSGEQYF.

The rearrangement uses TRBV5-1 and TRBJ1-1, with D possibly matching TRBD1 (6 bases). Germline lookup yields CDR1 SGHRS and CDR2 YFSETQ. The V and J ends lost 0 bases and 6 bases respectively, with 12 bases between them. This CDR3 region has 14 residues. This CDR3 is CASSLVTGSPEAFF. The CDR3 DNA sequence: TGCGCCAGCAGCTTGGTCACAGGGTCCCCTGAAGCTTTCTTT.

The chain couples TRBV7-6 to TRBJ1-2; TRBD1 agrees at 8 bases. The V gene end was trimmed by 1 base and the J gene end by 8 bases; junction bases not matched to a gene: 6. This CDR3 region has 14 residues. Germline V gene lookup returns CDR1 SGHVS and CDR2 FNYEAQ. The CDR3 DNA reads TGTGCCAGCAGCTTAGGGCAGGGGGCGCGGGGCTACACCTTC. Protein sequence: CASSLGQGARGYTF.

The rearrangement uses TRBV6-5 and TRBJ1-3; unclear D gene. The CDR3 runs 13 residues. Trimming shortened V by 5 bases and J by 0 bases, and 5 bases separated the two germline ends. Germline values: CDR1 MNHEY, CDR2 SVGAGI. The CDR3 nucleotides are TGTGCCAGCAGTATAAGCTCTGGAAACACCATATATTTT. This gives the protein CASSISSGNTIYF.

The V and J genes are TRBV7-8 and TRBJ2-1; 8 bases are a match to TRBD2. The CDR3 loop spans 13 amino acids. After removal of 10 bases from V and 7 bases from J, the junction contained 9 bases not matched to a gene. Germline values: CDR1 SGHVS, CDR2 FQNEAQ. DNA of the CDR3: TGTGCCACGGGGGGGACGGGCGTGAATGAGCAGTTCTTC. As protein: CATGGTGVNEQFF.

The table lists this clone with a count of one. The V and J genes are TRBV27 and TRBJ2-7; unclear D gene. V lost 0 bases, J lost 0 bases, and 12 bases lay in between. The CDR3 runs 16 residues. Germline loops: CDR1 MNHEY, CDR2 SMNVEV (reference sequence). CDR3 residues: CASSLSSGSSSYEQYF. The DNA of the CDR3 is TGTGCCAGCAGTTTATCTTCAGGCTCAAGCTCCTACGAGCAGTACTTC.

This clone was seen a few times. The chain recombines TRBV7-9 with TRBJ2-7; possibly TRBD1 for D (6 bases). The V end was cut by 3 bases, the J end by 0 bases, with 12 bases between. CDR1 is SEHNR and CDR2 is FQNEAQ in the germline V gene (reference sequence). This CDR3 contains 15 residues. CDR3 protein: CASSFTGLNSYEQYF. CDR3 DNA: TGTGCCAGCAGCTTTACAGGGCTAAACTCCTACGAGCAGTACTTC.

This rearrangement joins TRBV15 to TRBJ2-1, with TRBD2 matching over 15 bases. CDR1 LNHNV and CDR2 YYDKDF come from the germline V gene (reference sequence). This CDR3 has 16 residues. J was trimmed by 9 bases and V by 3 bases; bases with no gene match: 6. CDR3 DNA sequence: TGTGCCACCAGCAGTTGGACTAGCGGGAGGGCTGGTGAGCAGTTCTTC. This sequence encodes CATSSWTSGRAGEQFF.

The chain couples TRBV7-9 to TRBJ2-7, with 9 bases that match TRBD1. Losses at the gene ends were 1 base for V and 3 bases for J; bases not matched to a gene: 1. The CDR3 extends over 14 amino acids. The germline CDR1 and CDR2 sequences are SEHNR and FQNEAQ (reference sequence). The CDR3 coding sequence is TGTGCCAGCAGCTTAGTGACAGGGGGCTACGAGCAGTACTTC. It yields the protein CASSLVTGGYEQYF.

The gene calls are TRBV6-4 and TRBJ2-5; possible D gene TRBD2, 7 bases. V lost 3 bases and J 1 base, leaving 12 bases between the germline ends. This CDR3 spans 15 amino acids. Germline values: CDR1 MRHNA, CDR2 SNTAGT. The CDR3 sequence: CASSEGAGAQETQYF. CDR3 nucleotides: TGTGCCAGCAGTGAAGGTGCGGGGGCCCAAGAGACCCAGTACTTC.

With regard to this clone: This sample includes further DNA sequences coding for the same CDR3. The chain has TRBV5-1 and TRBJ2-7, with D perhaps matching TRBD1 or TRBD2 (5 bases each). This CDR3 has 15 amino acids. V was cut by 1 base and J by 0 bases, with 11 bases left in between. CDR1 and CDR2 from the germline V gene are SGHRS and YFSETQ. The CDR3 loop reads CASSLSPGLSYEQYF. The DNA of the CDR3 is TGCGCCAGCAGCTTGTCCCCGGGGCTCTCCTACGAGCAGTACTTC. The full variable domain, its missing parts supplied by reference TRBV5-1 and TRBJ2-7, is KAGVTQTPRYLIKTRGQQVTLSCSPISGHRSVSWYQQTPGQGLQFLFEYFSETQRNKGNFPGRFSGRQFSNSRSEMNVSTLELGDSALYLCASSLSPGLSYEQYFGPGTRLTVT.

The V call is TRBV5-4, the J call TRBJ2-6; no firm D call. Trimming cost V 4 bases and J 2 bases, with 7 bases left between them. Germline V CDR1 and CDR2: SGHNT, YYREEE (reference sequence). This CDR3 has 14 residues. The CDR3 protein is CASSPWAGANVLTF. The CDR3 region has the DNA TGTGCCAGCAGCCCTTGGGCTGGGGCCAACGTCCTGACTTTC.

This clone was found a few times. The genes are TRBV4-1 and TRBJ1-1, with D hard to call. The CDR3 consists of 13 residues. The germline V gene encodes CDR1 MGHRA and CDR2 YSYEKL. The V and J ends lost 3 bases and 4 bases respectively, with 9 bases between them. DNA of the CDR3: TGCGCCAGCAGCCAGGGAGCTGGCACTGAAGCTTTCTTT. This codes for CASSQGAGTEAFF.

CDR3 in DNA: TGTGCCAGCAGTTTATTGTCGGGACAGGGATACCACGAGCAGTACTTC. This sequence encodes CASSLLSGQGYHEQYF. The rearrangement links TRBV27 to TRBJ2-7; 9 positions match TRBD1. This CDR3 region has 16 residues. The V and J ends lost 1 base and 5 bases, in that order; junction bases with no gene match: 9. Germline V CDR1 and CDR2: MNHEY, SMNVEV (reference sequence).

Here the CDR3 DNA reads TGTGCCTGGAGATCGGGGACGGGGGTCTATGGCTACACCTTC. Amino acid sequence: CAWRSGTGVYGYTF. The J gene is TRBJ1-2, the V gene TRBV30, with D possibly being TRBD1 (5 bases). The CDR3 is 14 residues long. Germline assignment: CDR1 GTSNPN and CDR2 SVGIG (reference sequence). V lost 3 bases and J 4 bases, leaving 15 bases between the germline ends. Filled out from reference TRBV30 and TRBJ1-2, the complete variable domain reads SQTIHQWPATLVQPVGSPLSLECTVEGTSNPNLYWYRQAAGRGLQLLFYSVGIGQISSEVPQNLSASRPQDRQFILSSKKLLLSDSGFYLCAWRSGTGVYGYTFGSGTRLTVV.

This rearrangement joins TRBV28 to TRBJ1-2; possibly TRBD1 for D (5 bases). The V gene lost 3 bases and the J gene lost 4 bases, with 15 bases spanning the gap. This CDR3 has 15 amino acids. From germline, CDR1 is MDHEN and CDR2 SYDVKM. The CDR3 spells CASSFGTGPIYGYTF. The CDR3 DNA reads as TGTGCCAGCAGTTTTGGGACCGGGCCAATCTATGGCTACACCTTC.

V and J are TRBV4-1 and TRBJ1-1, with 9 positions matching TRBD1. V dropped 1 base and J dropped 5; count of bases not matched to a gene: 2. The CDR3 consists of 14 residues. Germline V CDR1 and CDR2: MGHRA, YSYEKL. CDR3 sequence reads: CASSQGTGATEAFF. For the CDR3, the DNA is TGCGCCAGCAGCCAAGGGACAGGGGCGACTGAAGCTTTCTTT.

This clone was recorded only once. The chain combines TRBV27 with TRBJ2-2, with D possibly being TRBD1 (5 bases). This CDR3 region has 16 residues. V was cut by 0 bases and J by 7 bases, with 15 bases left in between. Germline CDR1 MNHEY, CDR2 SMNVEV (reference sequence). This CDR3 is CASSLSRPGYGGELFF. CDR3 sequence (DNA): TGTGCCAGCAGTTTATCGCGGCCAGGGTATGGCGGGGAGCTGTTTTTT.

The CDR3 DNA reads TGTGCCAGCAGTGAGCTACTCTACAATGAGCAGTTCTTC. It encodes CASSELLYNEQFF. The V and J genes are TRBV25-1 and TRBJ2-1, with D hard to call. The CDR3 totals 13 residues. Germline CDR1 MGHDK, CDR2 SYGVNS. Trimming removed 3 bases at V and 3 bases at J, with 6 bases between.

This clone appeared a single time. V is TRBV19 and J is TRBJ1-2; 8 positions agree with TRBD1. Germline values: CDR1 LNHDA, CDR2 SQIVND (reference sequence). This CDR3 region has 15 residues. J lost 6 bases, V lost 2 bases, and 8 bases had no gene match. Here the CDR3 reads CASSITPGGDDGYTF. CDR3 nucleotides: TGTGCCAGTAGTATAACTCCAGGGGGCGACGATGGCTACACCTTC.

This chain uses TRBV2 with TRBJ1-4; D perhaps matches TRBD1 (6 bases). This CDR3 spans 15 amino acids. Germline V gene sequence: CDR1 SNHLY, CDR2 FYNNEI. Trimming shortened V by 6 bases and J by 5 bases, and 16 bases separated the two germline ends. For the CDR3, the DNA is TGTGCCAGCAGAGCAGGGGCCGGTGTCAATGAAAAACTGTTTTTT. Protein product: CASRAGAGVNEKLFF.